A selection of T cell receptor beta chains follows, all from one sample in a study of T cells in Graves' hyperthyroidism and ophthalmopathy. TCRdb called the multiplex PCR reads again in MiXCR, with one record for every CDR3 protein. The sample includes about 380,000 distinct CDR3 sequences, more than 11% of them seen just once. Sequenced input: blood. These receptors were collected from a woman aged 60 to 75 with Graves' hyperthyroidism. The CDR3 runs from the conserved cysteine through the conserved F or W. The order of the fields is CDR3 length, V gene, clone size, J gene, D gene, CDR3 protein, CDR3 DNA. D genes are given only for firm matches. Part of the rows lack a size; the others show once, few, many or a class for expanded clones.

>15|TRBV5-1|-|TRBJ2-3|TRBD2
CASSVTSGRADTQYF
TGCGCCAGCTCGGTGACTAGCGGGAGGGCAGATACGCAGTATTTT
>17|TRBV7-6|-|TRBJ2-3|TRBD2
CASSLVFLAGGGNTQYF
TGTGCCAGCAGCTTAGTTTTTCTAGCGGGAGGCGGGAATACGCAGTATTTT
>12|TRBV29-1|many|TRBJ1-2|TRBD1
CSVAQGAYGYTF
TGCAGCGTCGCACAGGGGGCTTATGGCTACACCTTC
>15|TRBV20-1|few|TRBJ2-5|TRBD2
CSALGGVRGRETQYF
TGCAGTGCTTTGGGGGGGGTGAGGGGCAGGGAGACCCAGTACTTC
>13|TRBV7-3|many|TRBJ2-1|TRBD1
CASSSTGGNEQFF
TGTGCCAGCAGCTCGACAGGGGGTAATGAGCAGTTCTTC
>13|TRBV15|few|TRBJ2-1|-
CATSRNRENEQFF
TGTGCCACCAGCAGAAACAGGGAAAATGAGCAGTTCTTC
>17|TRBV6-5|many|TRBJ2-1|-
CASSYSGPTGWGDEQFF
TGTGCCAGCAGTTACTCCGGACCGACAGGGTGGGGGGATGAGCAGTTCTTC
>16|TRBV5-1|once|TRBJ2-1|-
CASSLVRQILYNEQFF
TGTGCCAGCAGCTTAGTTCGTCAGATACTTTACAATGAGCAGTTCTTC
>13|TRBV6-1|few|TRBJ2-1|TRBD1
CASQSGGRNEQFF
TGTGCCAGCCAGTCAGGGGGACGCAATGAGCAGTTCTTC
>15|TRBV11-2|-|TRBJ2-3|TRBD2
CASSNRTSGTDTQYF
TGTGCCAGCAGCAACCGGACTAGCGGTACAGATACGCAGTATTTT
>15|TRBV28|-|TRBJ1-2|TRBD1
CASTVPTGANYGYTF
TGTGCCAGCACCGTCCCGACAGGGGCTAACTATGGCTACACCTTC
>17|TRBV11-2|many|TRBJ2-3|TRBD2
CASSSGTSGRGTDTQYF
TGTGCCAGCAGCTCCGGGACTAGCGGGAGAGGGACAGATACGCAGTATTTT
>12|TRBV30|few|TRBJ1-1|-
CAWSKVTVEAFF
TGTGCCTGGAGTAAGGTGACAGTAGAAGCTTTCTTT